The 7 T cell receptor beta chains reported below all come from one sample, sequenced in a study of blood T cell repertoires in COVID-19. Profiled with immunoSEQ multiplex PCR; TCRdb holds only in-frame clones, not every one. The data show 320,000 or so clones, around nine tenths seen once. Sequenced: PBMCs or T cells enriched from blood (not recorded which). The receptors were sampled from a man under 40 who had recovered from COVID-19.

Notes on this clone: The sample has other DNA sequences that encode this CDR3 too. CDR3 coding DNA: TGTGCCAGCAGCAGCCCAGGGGGTAATCAGCCCCAGCATTTT. Translation gives CASSSPGGNQPQHF. The chain links TRBV28 to TRBJ1-5, with TRBD1 matching 7 bases. The CDR3 loop spans 14 amino acids. Trimming cost V 6 bases and J 4 bases; bases outside gene matches: 6. Germline V gives CDR1 MDHEN, CDR2 SYDVKM.

The chain links TRBV6-2 or TRBV6-3 to TRBJ2-7; 9 bases line up with TRBD1. This CDR3 comprises 15 residues. Germline CDR1 MNHEY, CDR2 SVGEGT. Trimming took 4 bases from V and 4 from J; bases not matched to a gene: 8. CDR3 loop: CASSFDRGSLYEQYF. CDR3 bases: TGTGCCAGCAGTTTTGACAGGGGGAGCTTATACGAGCAGTACTTC.

V is TRBV19 and J is TRBJ2-4; TRBD2 matches 7 bases. V was pared by 4 bases and J by 1 base, with 4 bases of the junction left unmatched. This CDR3 contains 15 residues. The germline V gene encodes CDR1 LNHDA and CDR2 SQIVND (reference sequence). DNA for the CDR3: TGTGCCAGTAGTACCGGGGGGAGCGCCAAAAACATTCAGTACTTC. As protein: CASSTGGSAKNIQYF.

V usage is TRBV6-5 and J usage is TRBJ1-1, with D possibly matching TRBD1 (6 bases). Trimming stripped 2 bases from V and 1 base from J, with 8 bases between. Germline CDR1 reads MNHEY; CDR2 reads SVGAGI. The CDR3 has 14 amino acids. Here the CDR3 DNA reads TGTGCCAGCAGTTACGGGGGCGGGAACACTGAAGCTTTCTTT. It specifies CASSYGGGNTEAFF.

The rearrangement links TRBV20-1 to TRBJ2-3, with 8 bases aligning to TRBD2. Per germline, CDR1 DFQATT and CDR2 SNEGSKA (reference sequence). This CDR3 contains 14 residues. V was clipped by 3 bases and J by 2 bases; unmatched bases: 4. CDR3 region: CSASAGGHTDTQYF. The CDR3 nucleotides are TGCAGTGCTAGTGCGGGGGGACACACAGATACGCAGTATTTT.

This clone was seen just once. The chain employs TRBV5-1 and TRBJ2-7, with 8 bases that match TRBD1. Germline assignment: CDR1 SGHRS and CDR2 YFSETQ. CDR3 size: 15 residues. After removal of 4 bases from V and 0 bases from J, the junction contained 6 bases not matched to a gene. The chain's CDR3 is CASSVGTGSSYEQYF. The CDR3 nucleotides read TGCGCCAGCAGCGTGGGGACAGGATCCTCCTACGAGCAGTACTTC.

The V gene is TRBV5-1, the J gene TRBJ2-7; the match to TRBD1 covers 7 bases. J gave up 3 bases and V 0 bases, and 0 bases lay outside the gene matches. CDR1 and CDR2 (germline): SGHRS, YFSETQ. CDR3 length equals 13 residues. The CDR3 bases are TGCGCCAGCAGCTTGGGGACAGGCTACGAGCAGTACTTC. It is translated as CASSLGTGYEQYF.